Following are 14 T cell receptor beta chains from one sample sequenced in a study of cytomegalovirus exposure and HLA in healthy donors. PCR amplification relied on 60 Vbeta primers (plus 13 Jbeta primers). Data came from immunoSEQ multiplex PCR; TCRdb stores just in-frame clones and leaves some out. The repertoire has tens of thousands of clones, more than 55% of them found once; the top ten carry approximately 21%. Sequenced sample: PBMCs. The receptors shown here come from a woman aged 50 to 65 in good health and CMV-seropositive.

CDR3: CASSIASVAGELFF. The CDR3 DNA reads TGTGCCAGTAGTATAGCTAGCGTCGCCGGGGAGCTGTTTTTT. The chain is built from TRBV19 and TRBJ2-2; possible D gene TRBD2, 6 bases. The germline V gene encodes CDR1 LNHDA and CDR2 SQIVND (reference sequence). The CDR3 totals 14 residues. Trimming shortened V by 1 base and J by 6 bases, and 9 bases separated the two germline ends.

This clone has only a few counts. The DNA for the CDR3 is TGTGCCAGCAGCTTAGGACAGAACAATCAGCCCCAGCATTTT. Protein product: CASSLGQNNQPQHF. The chain uses TRBV7-9 and TRBJ1-5; perhaps TRBD1 as D (5 bases). This CDR3 is built from 14 residues. CDR1 is SEHNR and CDR2 is FQNEAQ in the germline V gene (reference sequence). V lost 1 base and J lost 3, with 7 bases in between.

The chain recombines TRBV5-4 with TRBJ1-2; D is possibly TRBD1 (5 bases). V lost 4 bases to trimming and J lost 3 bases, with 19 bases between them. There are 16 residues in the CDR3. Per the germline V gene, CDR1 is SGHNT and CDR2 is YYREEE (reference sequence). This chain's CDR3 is CASSAGGTALHYGYTF. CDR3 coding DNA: TGTGCCAGCAGCGCCGGCGGGACGGCCCTCCACTATGGCTACACCTTC.

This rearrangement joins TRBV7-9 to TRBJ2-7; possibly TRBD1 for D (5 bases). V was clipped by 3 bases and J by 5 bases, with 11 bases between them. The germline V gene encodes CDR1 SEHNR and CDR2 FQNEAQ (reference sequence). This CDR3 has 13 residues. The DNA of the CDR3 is TGTGCCAGCAGCTTCCGCGACAGAAACGAGCAGTACTTC. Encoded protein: CASSFRDRNEQYF.

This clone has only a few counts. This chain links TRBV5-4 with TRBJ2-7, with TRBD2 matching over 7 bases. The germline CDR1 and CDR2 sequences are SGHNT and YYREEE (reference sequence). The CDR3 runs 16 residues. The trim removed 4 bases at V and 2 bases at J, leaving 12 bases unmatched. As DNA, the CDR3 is TGTGCCAGCAGCCCCTCGGGAGGAGCGAGAACCTACGAGCAGTACTTC. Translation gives CASSPSGGARTYEQYF.

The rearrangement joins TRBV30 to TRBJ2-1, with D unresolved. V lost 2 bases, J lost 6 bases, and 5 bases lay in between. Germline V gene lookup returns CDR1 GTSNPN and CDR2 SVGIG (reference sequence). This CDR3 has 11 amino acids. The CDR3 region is CAWSLGNEQFF. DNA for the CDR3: TGTGCCTGGAGTCTAGGCAATGAGCAGTTCTTC.

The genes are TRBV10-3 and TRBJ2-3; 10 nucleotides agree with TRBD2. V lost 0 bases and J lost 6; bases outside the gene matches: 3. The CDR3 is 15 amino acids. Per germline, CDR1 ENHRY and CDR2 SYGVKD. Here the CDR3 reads CAISESAGGRDTQYF. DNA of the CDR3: TGTGCCATCAGTGAGTCAGCGGGGGGGCGGGATACGCAGTATTTT.

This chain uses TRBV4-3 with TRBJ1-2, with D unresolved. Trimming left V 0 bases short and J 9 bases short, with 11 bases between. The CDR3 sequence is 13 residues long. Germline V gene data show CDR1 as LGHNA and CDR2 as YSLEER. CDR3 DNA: TGCGCCAGCAGCCAAGATCGACGGGATCGCTACACCTTC. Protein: CASSQDRRDRYTF.

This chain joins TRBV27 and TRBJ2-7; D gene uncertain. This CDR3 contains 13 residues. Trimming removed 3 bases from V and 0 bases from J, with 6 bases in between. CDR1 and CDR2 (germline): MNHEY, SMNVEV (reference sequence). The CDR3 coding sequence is TGTGCCAGCAGTTTCACAGTCTCCTACGAGCAGTACTTC. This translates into CASSFTVSYEQYF.

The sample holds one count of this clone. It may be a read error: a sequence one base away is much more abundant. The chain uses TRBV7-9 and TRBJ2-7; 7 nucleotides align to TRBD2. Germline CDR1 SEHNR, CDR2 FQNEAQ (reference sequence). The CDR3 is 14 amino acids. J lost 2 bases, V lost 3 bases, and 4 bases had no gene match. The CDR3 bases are TGTGCCAGCAGCTTGGGGGGAGGGACCTACGAGCAGTACTTC. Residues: CASSLGGGTYEQYF. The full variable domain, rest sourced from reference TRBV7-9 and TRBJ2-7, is DTGVSQNPRHKITKRGQNVTFRCDPISEHNRLYWYRQTLGQGPEFLTYFQNEAQLEKSRLLSDRFSAERPKGSFSTLEIQRTEQGDSAMYLCASSLGGGTYEQYFGPGTRLTVT.

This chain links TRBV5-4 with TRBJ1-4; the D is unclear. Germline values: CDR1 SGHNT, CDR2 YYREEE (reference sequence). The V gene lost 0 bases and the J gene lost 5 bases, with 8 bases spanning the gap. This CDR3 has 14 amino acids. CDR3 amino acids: CASSLDQKNEKLFF. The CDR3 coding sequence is TGTGCCAGCAGCTTGGATCAGAAGAATGAAAAACTGTTTTTT.

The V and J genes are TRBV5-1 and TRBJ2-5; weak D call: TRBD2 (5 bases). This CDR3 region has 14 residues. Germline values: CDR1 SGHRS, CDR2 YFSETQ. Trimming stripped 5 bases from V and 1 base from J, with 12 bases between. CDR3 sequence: CASSSDGIQETQYF. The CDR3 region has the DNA TGCGCCAGCAGTTCCGACGGGATCCAAGAGACCCAGTACTTC.

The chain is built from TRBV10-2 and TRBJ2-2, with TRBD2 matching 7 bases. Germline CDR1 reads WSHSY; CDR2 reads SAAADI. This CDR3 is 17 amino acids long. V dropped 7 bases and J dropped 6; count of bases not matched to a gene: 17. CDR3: CASTGHLETRGAGELFF. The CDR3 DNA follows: TGCGCCAGCACAGGACACTTAGAAACCCGGGGGGCCGGGGAGCTGTTTTTT.

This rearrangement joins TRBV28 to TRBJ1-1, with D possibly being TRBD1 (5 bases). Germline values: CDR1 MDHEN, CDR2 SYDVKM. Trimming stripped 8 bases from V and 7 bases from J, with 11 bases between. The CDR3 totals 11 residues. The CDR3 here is CASSIGGEAFF. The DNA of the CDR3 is TGTGCCAGCTCCATCGGGGGTGAAGCTTTCTTT.